This is a list of T cell receptor beta chains from one sample in a study of a mutant IDH1 vaccine in newly diagnosed glioma. TCRdb's table, derived via immunoSEQ multiplex PCR, lists solely in-frame clones and lacks some. The table lists around 50,000 clones, around 84% of them singletons. For these TCRs, the target antigens are not known. Specimen: PBMCs, collected from a glioma patient whose treatment included an IDH1 peptide vaccine. These receptor sequences come from a woman aged 25 to 45 with glioma. Some clones in this sample may be carry-over from other donors' samples. The CDR3 runs from the conserved cysteine through the conserved F or W. D genes are given only for firm matches. Size is omitted from some rows. Given values are once, few, many or a class for expanded clones.

TRBJ2-7 | TRBV5-1 | . | . | CASSLWGISSYEQYF | TGCGCCAGCAGCTTGTGGGGGATTAGCTCCTACGAGCAGTACTTC
TRBJ1-2 | TRBV2 | . | . | CASSVQRAYGYTF | TGTGCCAGCAGTGTTCAGAGGGCATATGGCTACACCTTC
TRBJ1-5 | TRBV7-9 | . | . | CASSLGGPYQPQHF | TGTGCCAGCAGCTTAGGGGGGCCTTATCAGCCCCAGCATTTT
TRBJ2-1 | TRBV2 | . | . | CASSEGGRLYNEQFF | TGTGCCAGCAGTGAAGGGGGACGGCTATACAATGAGCAGTTCTTC
TRBJ2-2 | TRBV6-5 | . | . | CASSYVTGELFF | TGTGCCAGCAGTTACGTCACCGGGGAGCTGTTTTTT
TRBJ1-1 | TRBV19 | . | . | CASSLEWGGTEAFF | TGTGCCAGTAGTCTCGAGTGGGGGGGCACTGAAGCTTTCTTT
TRBJ2-5 | TRBV4-1 | TRBD1 | once | CASRPTTGWGETQYF | TGCGCCAGCAGGCCAACGACAGGGTGGGGAGAGACCCAGTACTTC
TRBJ1-2 | TRBV10-2 | . | . | CASSDDYGYTF | TGCGCCAGCAGTGACGACTATGGCTACACCTTC
TRBJ2-7 | TRBV2 | . | . | CASSAPTESGSGYEQYF | TGTGCCAGCAGCGCCCCGACGGAGAGTGGATCCGGCTACGAGCAGTACTTC
TRBJ1-1 | TRBV2 | TRBD1 | . | CASSPRDRVNTEAFF | TGTGCCAGCAGCCCTCGGGACAGGGTGAACACTGAAGCTTTCTTT
TRBJ2-7 | TRBV18 | TRBD1 | . | CASSPPGQGVPYEQYF | TGTGCCAGCTCACCCCCGGGACAGGGGGTTCCCTACGAGCAGTACTTC
TRBJ2-7 | TRBV29-1 | TRBD1 | . | CSVSGQGLKYEQYF | TGCAGCGTTAGCGGACAGGGGCTGAAGTACGAGCAGTACTTC
TRBJ2-3 | TRBV18 | TRBD1 | . | CASSRDRADTQYF | TGTGCCAGCTCACGAGACAGGGCAGATACGCAGTATTTT
TRBJ1-1 | TRBV11-2 | TRBD1 | few | CASSLGEGQGTRRAFF | TGTGCCAGCAGCTTAGGCGAGGGACAGGGGACGCGACGAGCTTTCTTT
TRBJ1-5 | TRBV2 | . | . | CASRLAGTGGNQPQHF | TGTGCCAGCAGACTCGCCGGGACCGGGGGCAATCAGCCCCAGCATTTT
TRBJ2-2 | TRBV27 | . | . | CASSLLGELFF | TGTGCCAGCAGTTTACTCGGGGAGCTGTTTTTT
TRBJ2-7 | TRBV6-1 | TRBD2 | . | CATKPPSGGLYEQYF | TGTGCCACCAAACCCCCTAGCGGAGGCCTCTACGAGCAGTACTTC
TRBJ1-4 | TRBV14 | . | . | CASSPLQGMNEKLFF | TGTGCCAGCAGCCCCCTCCAGGGGATGAATGAAAAACTGTTTTTT
TRBJ2-2 | TRBV19 | . | . | CASTPTRPPGELFF | TGTGCCAGTACCCCTACCCGGCCCCCCGGGGAGCTGTTTTTT
TRBJ1-2 | TRBV9 | TRBD1 | . | CASSAGTAQYGYTF | TGTGCCAGCAGCGCTGGGACAGCGCAATATGGCTACACCTTC
TRBJ2-5 | TRBV5-4 | TRBD2 | . | CASSLAGGGEETQYF | TGTGCCAGCAGCTTAGCGGGAGGGGGCGAAGAGACCCAGTACTTC
TRBJ2-7 | TRBV4-1 | . | . | CASSQEGVTAQYF | TGCGCCAGCAGCCAAGAGGGGGTGACGGCGCAGTACTTC
TRBJ2-7 | TRBV7-9 | TRBD2 | . | CASSPPSGYEQYF | TGTGCCAGCAGCCCACCTAGCGGCTACGAGCAGTACTTC
TRBJ2-5 | TRBV6-5 | TRBD1 | . | CASGRDRGKETQYF | TGTGCCAGCGGGAGGGACAGGGGGAAAGAGACCCAGTACTTC
TRBJ2-7 | TRBV5-1 | . | . | CASSLNPGSGEQYF | TGCGCCAGCAGCTTGAACCCAGGGTCAGGCGAGCAGTACTTC
TRBJ2-7 | TRBV19 | . | . | CASSVTASSYEQYF | TGTGCCAGTAGTGTTACGGCCAGCTCCTACGAGCAGTACTTC
TRBJ1-1 | TRBV6-1 | . | . | CASCYGKGNTEAFF | TGTGCCAGCTGCTACGGAAAGGGGAACACTGAAGCTTTCTTT